The present TCR beta chain was sequenced within a study of molecular identifiers for immune sequencing clone quantification. One entry per CDR3 protein results from TCRdb running MiXCR on the PCR reads. Among about 320,000 distinct CDR3 sequences listed, about 23% were seen once. On this clonotype itself: A much larger clone lies a single base off, so this may be a read error.

The CDR3 is 13 amino acids. The V gene's germline CDR1 is DFQATT and CDR2 SNEGSKA (reference sequence). The V gene is TRBV20-1, the J gene TRBJ2-7, with D possibly being TRBD2 (5 bases). The source of this sequence is a human donor in good health. Some libraries in this study had Jurkat cell RNA spiked in. Specimen: naive CD8+ T cells from blood, with Jurkat cell RNA spiked in. The subset: FACS-sorted CD8+CD4-CCR7+CD45RA+ naive T cells. The CDR3 nucleotides are TGCAGTCCTAGAGATTATACTAGCTACGAGCAGTACTTC. Translation gives CSPRDYTSYEQYF.